This TCR beta chain appears in the sequencing data of a study of PD-1 blockade in mismatch repair-deficient tumors. Study as a whole: All were previously treated, progressing patients with eleven to twelve mismatch repair-deficient cancer types.

Whole-study results and caveats: After pembrolizumab, tumor-resident clones rose rapidly, then generally contracted before radiologic responses.

In this sample, this clone turned up a few times. The antigen remains undetermined. The data were produced by immunoSEQ multiplex PCR, yet TCRdb's version contains in-frame clones alone and is incomplete. The table lists approximately 100,000 clones, roughly four fifths of them singletons. V shed 7 bases and J shed 4 bases, with 14 bases lying between them. The CDR3 runs to 14 residues. Germline loops: CDR1 LNHDA, CDR2 SQIVND (reference sequence). This TCR was recovered from an adult with mismatch repair-deficient cancer. This chain connects TRBV19 to TRBJ1-5; the D gene is possibly TRBD1 (6 bases). The source was peripheral blood, collected about 33 weeks after starting pembrolizumab. The CDR3 bases are TGTGCCAGTACCGAGGGGGTTTGGAATCAGCCCCAGCATTTT. Amino acid sequence: CASTEGVWNQPQHF. The full variable domain, rest sourced from reference TRBV19 and TRBJ1-5, is DGGITQSPKYLFRKEGQNVTLSCEQNLNHDAMYWYRQDPGQGLRLIYYSQIVNDFQKGDIAEGYSVSREKKESFPLTVTSAQKNPTAFYLCASTEGVWNQPQHFGDGTRLSIL.